This TCR beta chain was profiled in a study of molecular identifiers for immune sequencing clone quantification. As for the study in general: Five portions were made in replicates from RNA of roughly 18,000 or 92,000 naive CD8 cells, and four underwent sequencing.

As to this clonotype: One junction end disagrees with the germline gene, perhaps due to a read error.

This CDR3 region has 15 residues. CDR1 SGHVS and CDR2 FQNEAQ come from the germline V gene. A single record per CDR3 protein comes from TCRdb applying MiXCR to the PCR reads. The sample includes about 510,000 distinct CDR3 sequences, around a fifth of them seen just once. For naive CD8 T cells, sorting used the CD8+CD4-CCR7+CD45RA+ phenotype. The chain links TRBV7-8 to TRBJ1-2; D is ambiguous. This TCR derives from a human donor in good health. Some libraries in this study had Jurkat cell RNA spiked in. The sequenced material came from naive CD8+ T cells from blood, with Jurkat cell RNA spiked in. Subset defined: FACS-sorted CD8+CD4-CCR7+CD45RA+ naive T cells. The CDR3, as DNA: TGTGCCGGCAGCTTAGGACGGTCCAACAACTATGGCTACACCTTC. It is translated as CAGSLGRSNNYGYTF.